This paragraph covers one T cell receptor (beta chain) sequence. This record comes from a study of blood T cell repertoires in COVID-19. As processed by the authors: By means of reference gene primer amplification, nucleated cell counts were estimated. Data came from immunoSEQ multiplex PCR; TCRdb stores just in-frame clones and leaves some out. The DNA was the basis for D and trimming; V, J and clone size are from that table. The data hold about 670,000 clones, with about nine tenths observed a single time. The CDR3 covers 15 residues. CDR1 SEHNR and CDR2 FQNEAQ come from the germline V gene (reference sequence). V was clipped by 5 bases and J by 2 bases; unmatched bases: 7.

The sequence was obtained from a woman between 18 and 30 years old with acute or convalescent COVID-19. The sample comprised peripheral blood. This chain joins TRBV7-9 and TRBJ1-1; 8 nucleotides line up with TRBD1. The CDR3 DNA reads as TGTGCCAGCAGCAAACAGGGGGTAGCAAACACTGAAGCTTTCTTT. Translating it yields CASSKQGVANTEAFF.